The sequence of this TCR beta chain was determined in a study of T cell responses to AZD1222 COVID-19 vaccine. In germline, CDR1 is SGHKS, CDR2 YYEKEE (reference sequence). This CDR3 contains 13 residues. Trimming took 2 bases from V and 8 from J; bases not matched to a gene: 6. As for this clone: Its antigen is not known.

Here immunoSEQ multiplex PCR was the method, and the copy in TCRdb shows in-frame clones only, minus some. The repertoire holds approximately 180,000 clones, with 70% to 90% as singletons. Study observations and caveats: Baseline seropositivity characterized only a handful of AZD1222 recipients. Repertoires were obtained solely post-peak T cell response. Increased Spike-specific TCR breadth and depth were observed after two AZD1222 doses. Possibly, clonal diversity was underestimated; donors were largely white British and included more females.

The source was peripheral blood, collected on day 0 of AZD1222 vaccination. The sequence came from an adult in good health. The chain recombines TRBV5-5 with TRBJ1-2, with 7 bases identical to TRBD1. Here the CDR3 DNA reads TGTGCCAGCAGCTTACAGGGGTTAGAGGGCTACACCTTC. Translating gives CASSLQGLEGYTF.